The 29 T cell receptor beta chains listed next were all sequenced from one sample in a study of blood T cell repertoires in COVID-19. The protocol was immunoSEQ multiplex PCR, while the TCRdb copy is restricted to in-frame clones and leaves out a portion. Of about 60,000 clones in the sample, around 91% were seen once. The specimen was peripheral blood. The source of these receptors is a woman aged 55-69 years with active COVID-19.

This clone was seen more than once but under ten times. The chain combines TRBV4-2 with TRBJ1-2; TRBD1 agrees at 9 bases. This CDR3 comprises 19 residues. After removal of 0 bases from V and 8 bases from J, the junction contained 19 bases not matched to a gene. Germline V CDR1 and CDR2: LGHNA, YNFKEQ. CDR3 protein: CASSQDLIEGTGTVGGYTF. Written as DNA, the CDR3 is TGTGCCAGCAGCCAAGATCTGATCGAAGGGACAGGGACTGTGGGAGGCTACACCTTC.

The chain is built from TRBV6-5 and TRBJ2-7, with TRBD1 identical over 7 bases. V was pared by 6 bases and J by 2 bases, with 7 bases of the junction left unmatched. Germline V gene data show CDR1 as MNHEY and CDR2 as SVGAGI. This CDR3 has 14 amino acids. CDR3 DNA: TGTGCCAGCAGGGGACAGCGAGAAGCCTACGAGCAGTACTTC. It codes for CASRGQREAYEQYF.

The chain couples TRBV7-9 to TRBJ2-7; possible D gene TRBD1, 6 bases. Germline loops: CDR1 SEHNR, CDR2 FQNEAQ (reference sequence). This CDR3 is 17 amino acids long. The V gene lost 1 base and the J gene lost 5 bases, with 21 bases spanning the gap. The CDR3 loop is CASSLESGAQLPDEQYF. CDR3 coding DNA: TGTGCCAGCAGCTTAGAGTCAGGGGCGCAACTGCCCGACGAGCAGTACTTC.

The chain uses TRBV4-3 and TRBJ1-1; TRBD1 is a possible D gene (5 bases). Germline V gene sequence: CDR1 LGHNA, CDR2 YSLEER. V lost 0 bases and J 5 bases, leaving 10 bases between the germline ends. The CDR3 sequence is 14 residues long. In nucleotides, the CDR3 is TGCGCCAGCAGCCAAGATGGGGGACTAACTGAAGCTTTCTTT. This translates into CASSQDGGLTEAFF.

The chain recombines TRBV5-1 with TRBJ2-5; D is perhaps TRBD1 (6 bases). Trimming removed 0 bases from V and 5 bases from J, with 14 bases in between. This CDR3 region has 15 residues. Germline V gene lookup returns CDR1 SGHRS and CDR2 YFSETQ. The CDR3 bases are TGCGCCAGCAGCTTGGAGGGGCAGGGGTGGGAGACCCAGTACTTC. This gives the protein CASSLEGQGWETQYF. Complete variable domain (other parts from reference TRBV5-1 and TRBJ2-5): KAGVTQTPRYLIKTRGQQVTLSCSPISGHRSVSWYQQTPGQGLQFLFEYFSETQRNKGNFPGRFSGRQFSNSRSEMNVSTLELGDSALYLCASSLEGQGWETQYFGPGTRLLVL.

The chain uses TRBV10-1 and TRBJ2-7; D perhaps matches TRBD1 (5 bases). V was cut by 3 bases and J by 2 bases, with 14 bases left in between. CDR1 and CDR2 (germline): WNHNN, SYGVQD (reference sequence). The CDR3 consists of 15 residues. The CDR3 region has the DNA TGCGCCAGCAGTGATAGGGGAACGGTGCCCTACGAGCAGTACTTC. Its protein is CASSDRGTVPYEQYF.

The rearrangement joins TRBV7-8 to TRBJ2-2; TRBD2 agrees at 11 bases. The CDR3 runs 20 residues. The ends lost 4 bases at V and 7 bases at J; junction bases unmatched: 20. The germline CDR1 and CDR2 sequences are SGHVS and FQNEAQ. The CDR3 DNA sequence: TGTGCCAGCAGCTCGACCGAGGGATCTAGCGGGGGGAATCGGAACGGGGAGCTGTTTTTT. Residues: CASSSTEGSSGGNRNGELFF.

This clone was counted once. The V gene is TRBV18, the J gene TRBJ2-7, with 7 positions matching TRBD1. The J segment lost 3 bases and the V segment lost 6 bases, leaving 8 bases of the junction unmatched. Germline CDR1 and CDR2: KGHSH and LQKENI. The CDR3 length is 14 residues. In DNA, the CDR3 is TGTGCCAGCTCCCCCGCAGGGACAGACTACGAGCAGTACTTC. It specifies CASSPAGTDYEQYF. The entire variable domain, with the rest obtained from reference TRBV18 and TRBJ2-7, is as follows: NAGVMQNPRHLVRRRGQEARLRCSPMKGHSHVYWYRQLPEEGLKFMVYLQKENIIDESGMPKERFSAEFPKEGPSILRIQQVVRGDSAAYFCASSPAGTDYEQYFGPGTRLTVT.

This chain joins TRBV11-1 and TRBJ2-5; TRBD2 might be the D (6 bases). Germline V gene lookup returns CDR1 SGHAT and CDR2 FQDESV (reference sequence). The CDR3 length is 16 residues. V dropped 1 base and J dropped 4 bases, with 16 bases sitting between them. CDR3 nucleotide sequence: TGTGCCAGCAGCTTAGAGACTGGGAGGAGGGGAGAGACCCAGTACTTC. Protein sequence: CASSLETGRRGETQYF.

V and J are TRBV4-2 and TRBJ2-7, with D possibly being TRBD1 (6 bases). V dropped 3 bases and J dropped 3 bases, with 15 bases sitting between them. The CDR3 covers 15 residues. Germline V gene data show CDR1 as LGHNA and CDR2 as YNFKEQ. The CDR3, as DNA: TGTGCCAGCAGCCATAGACAGGCTGGGGACTACGAGCAGTACTTC. Residues: CASSHRQAGDYEQYF.

The chain has TRBV18 and TRBJ1-1, with no clear D. This CDR3 spans 17 amino acids. The germline V gene has CDR1 KGHSH and CDR2 LQKENI. V shed 3 bases and J shed 3 bases, with 20 bases lying between them. CDR3 sequence reads: CASSPLPSDSPDTEAFF. CDR3 DNA: TGTGCCAGCTCACCCCTACCTTCCGATAGCCCAGACACTGAAGCTTTCTTT.

This sequence joins TRBV4-2 and TRBJ2-2; TRBD1 matches 7 bases. CDR3 length equals 14 residues. Per germline, CDR1 LGHNA and CDR2 YNFKEQ. V lost 6 bases, J lost 5 bases, and 6 bases stayed unmatched. The CDR3 bases are TGTGCCAGCAGTCATGGCAGGGGGACCGGGGAGCTGTTTTTT. It is translated as CASSHGRGTGELFF.

This rearrangement joins TRBV4-1 to TRBJ1-2; 7 bases align to TRBD1. The CDR3 is 15 residues long. The V gene end was trimmed by 4 bases and the J gene end by 0 bases; junction bases not matched to a gene: 5. Germline CDR1 MGHRA, CDR2 YSYEKL. The CDR3 coding sequence is TGCGCCAGCAGCCCCCGGACAGGCACTAACTATGGCTACACCTTC. This sequence encodes CASSPRTGTNYGYTF.

The chain links TRBV7-8 to TRBJ2-3; 10 nucleotides agree with TRBD2. The CDR3 runs to 16 residues. Germline V gene lookup returns CDR1 SGHVS and CDR2 FQNEAQ. With V trimmed by 6 bases and J by 4 bases, 10 bases remained unmatched. CDR3 in DNA: TGTGCCAGCAGTCAAACTAGCGGGGTTAAATCAGATACGCAGTATTTT. Residues: CASSQTSGVKSDTQYF. Using reference TRBV7-8 and TRBJ2-3 for the parts outside the CDR3, the full variable domain is GAGVSQSPRYKVAKRGQDVALRCDPISGHVSLFWYQQALGQGPEFLTYFQNEAQLDKSGLPSDRFFAERPEGSVSTLKIQRTQQEDSAVYLCASSQTSGVKSDTQYFGPGTRLTVL.

The chain couples TRBV6-5 to TRBJ1-5, with D possibly being TRBD1 (6 bases). The CDR3 consists of 16 residues. The ends were cut back, 2 bases at V and 7 bases at J, with 18 bases in the middle. CDR1 MNHEY and CDR2 SVGAGI come from the germline V gene. CDR3 in DNA: TGTGCCAGCAGTTACCGGGGGAGGGGGACGGGGCAGCCCCAGCATTTT. This translates into CASSYRGRGTGQPQHF.

The genes are TRBV5-1 and TRBJ1-1; D is ambiguous. This CDR3 is 13 amino acids long. Trimming pared 0 bases from V and 0 bases from J, leaving 3 bases between. Germline V gene data show CDR1 as SGHRS and CDR2 as YFSETQ. The CDR3 coding sequence is TGCGCCAGCAGCTTGGGAGTGAACACTGAAGCTTTCTTT. The encoded protein is CASSLGVNTEAFF.

The CDR3: CAFSGTRGEVTEAFF. As DNA, the CDR3 is TGTGCCTTTTCCGGGACTCGGGGGGAGGTCACTGAAGCTTTCTTT. This chain joins TRBV15 and TRBJ1-1; the D gene is possibly TRBD1 (5 bases). Germline lookup yields CDR1 LNHNV and CDR2 YYDKDF (reference sequence). Trimming cost V 11 bases and J 4 bases, with 23 bases left between them. The CDR3 is 15 amino acids.

This chain uses TRBV20-1 with TRBJ1-5; D not certain. Trimming left V 3 bases short and J 9 bases short, with 6 bases between. Germline V gene data show CDR1 as DFQATT and CDR2 as SNEGSKA (reference sequence). This CDR3 is 10 amino acids long. The chain's CDR3 is CSASAGPQHF. Here the CDR3 DNA reads TGCAGTGCTAGTGCAGGGCCCCAGCATTTT.

The chain carries TRBV9 and TRBJ2-3; a possible D gene is TRBD1 (5 bases). Trimming left V 0 bases short and J 0 bases short, with 14 bases between. The CDR3 has 17 amino acids. Germline V gene lookup returns CDR1 SGDLS and CDR2 YYNGEE. The chain's CDR3 is CASSVGPVGASTDTQYF. CDR3 coding DNA: TGTGCCAGCAGCGTAGGGCCGGTTGGGGCAAGCACAGATACGCAGTATTTT.

The chain carries TRBV27 and TRBJ1-1, with D possibly matching TRBD1 (5 bases). Germline loops: CDR1 MNHEY, CDR2 SMNVEV (reference sequence). Trimming removed 1 base from V and 7 bases from J, with 10 bases in between. This CDR3 is 13 amino acids long. CDR3 DNA sequence: TGTGCCAGCAGTTTATTGAGCACAGGTGAAGCTTTCTTT. Protein: CASSLLSTGEAFF.

This clone showed up just once. The rearrangement joins TRBV15 to TRBJ1-4; 9 positions match TRBD1. The J segment lost 8 bases and the V segment lost 5 bases, leaving 9 bases of the junction unmatched. CDR1 is LNHNV, CDR2 YYDKDF, per germline (reference sequence). This CDR3 region has 15 residues. CDR3 nucleotides: TGTGCCACCAGCCCGGCGGGACAGGGAAGAGAAAAACTGTTTTTT. Its protein product is CATSPAGQGREKLFF.

This chain joins TRBV5-1 and TRBJ2-1, with 10 positions matching TRBD1. Germline loops: CDR1 SGHRS, CDR2 YFSETQ. This CDR3 is built from 16 residues. The J segment lost 2 bases and the V segment lost 0 bases, leaving 2 bases of the junction unmatched. The CDR3 bases are TGCGCCAGCAGCTTGGACGGGACAGGGGCCTACAATGAGCAGTTCTTC. The encoded protein is CASSLDGTGAYNEQFF.

The chain recombines TRBV5-4 with TRBJ2-3, with 12 bases matching TRBD2. The V gene end was trimmed by 2 bases and the J gene end by 5 bases; junction bases not matched to a gene: 9. The CDR3 has 17 amino acids. Germline V lookup: CDR1 SGHNT, CDR2 YYREEE (reference sequence). CDR3 in DNA: TGTGCCAGCAGCTTTGGGCTAGCGGGGGGGCTGGGAGATACGCAGTATTTT. Protein: CASSFGLAGGLGDTQYF. The full variable domain, with the rest looked up from reference TRBV5-4 and TRBJ2-3, is ETGVTQSPTHLIKTRGQQVTLRCSSQSGHNTVSWYQQALGQGPQFIFQYYREEENGRGNFPPRFSGLQFPNYSSELNVNALELDDSALYLCASSFGLAGGLGDTQYFGPGTRLTVL.

The rearrangement uses TRBV5-1 and TRBJ2-4, with TRBD1 identical over 9 bases. Per the germline V gene, CDR1 is SGHRS and CDR2 is YFSETQ. The CDR3 is 16 amino acids. V lost 0 bases and J lost 2; bases outside the gene matches: 3. The CDR3 bases are TGCGCCAGCAGCTTGGGAGGGACAGGGACCAAAAACATTCAGTACTTC. As protein: CASSLGGTGTKNIQYF.

This clone has only a few counts. The chain uses TRBV18 and TRBJ2-5; D gene ambiguous. The V gene lost 4 bases and the J gene lost 4 bases, with 10 bases spanning the gap. CDR3 size: 13 residues. Germline V lookup: CDR1 KGHSH, CDR2 LQKENI. The CDR3 region has the DNA TGTGCCAGCTCACTAACTCCCATAGAGACCCAGTACTTC. It encodes CASSLTPIETQYF.

The rearrangement joins TRBV6-1 to TRBJ1-5, with 7 bases identical to TRBD1. Germline V CDR1 and CDR2: MNHNS, SASEGT. V shed 6 bases, J shed 6 bases, and the junction held 14 bases outside the gene matches. The CDR3 runs 16 residues. The CDR3 here is CASSETRTGKRQPQHF. As DNA, the CDR3 is TGTGCCAGCAGCGAAACTCGGACAGGAAAGCGTCAGCCCCAGCATTTT.

This clone was seen a few times. The genes are TRBV2 and TRBJ2-1, with unresolved D. Between the trimmed V and J ends, which lost 7 bases and 7 bases, there was a span of 14 bases. The germline gives CDR1 SNHLY, CDR2 FYNNEI. This CDR3 is built from 13 residues. CDR3 in amino acids: CASKFGVQNEQFF. DNA of the CDR3: TGTGCCAGCAAATTCGGAGTGCAAAATGAGCAGTTCTTC.

CDR3 sequence: CASTRGGGPFDTQYF. CDR3 DNA sequence: TGTGCCAGCACCCGCGGCGGGGGGCCCTTCGATACGCAGTATTTT. The chain couples TRBV6-5 to TRBJ2-3; 8 bases agree with TRBD2. The germline CDR1 and CDR2 sequences are MNHEY and SVGAGI. V dropped 7 bases and J dropped 6; count of bases not matched to a gene: 12. The CDR3 sequence is 15 residues long.

The count of this clone is one. This chain joins TRBV5-1 and TRBJ1-4, with TRBD1 as a possible D gene (5 bases). This CDR3 has 17 amino acids. V dropped 0 bases and J dropped 7 bases, with 19 bases sitting between them. Germline V gene data show CDR1 as SGHRS and CDR2 as YFSETQ. CDR3 region: CASSLGQGLTTSEKLFF. The DNA for the CDR3 is TGCGCCAGCAGCTTGGGGCAGGGACTTACGACCTCTGAAAAACTGTTTTTT.